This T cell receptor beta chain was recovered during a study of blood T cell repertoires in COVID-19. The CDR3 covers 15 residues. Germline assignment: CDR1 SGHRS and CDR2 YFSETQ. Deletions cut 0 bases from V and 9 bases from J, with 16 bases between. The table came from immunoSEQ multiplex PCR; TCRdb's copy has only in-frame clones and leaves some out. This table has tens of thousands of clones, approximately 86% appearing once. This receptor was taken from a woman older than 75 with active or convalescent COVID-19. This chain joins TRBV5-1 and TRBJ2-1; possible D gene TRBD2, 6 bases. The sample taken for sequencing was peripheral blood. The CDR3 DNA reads TGCGCCAGCAGCTTGGGGGACTTAATCACAGGTGAGCAGTTCTTC. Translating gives CASSLGDLITGEQFF.